The sequence of this T cell receptor beta chain was determined in a study of cytomegalovirus exposure and HLA in healthy donors. Looking at the study overall: Early released data had 80 million or so unique TCRs, all coming from HLA-typed donors.

Study-level findings and limits: Analyzed later, association rates of TCRs varied across HLA loci, with DRB1 most and HLA-C fewest. Equally common other TCR beta chains were less clonally expanded than HLA-associated ones, a later analysis found. The likely explanation for a cluster of highly shared sequence variants was sequencing artifact.

In the PCR, 60 Vbeta and 13 Jbeta primers were used. Method: immunoSEQ multiplex PCR; TCRdb's copy keeps in-frame clones and lacks some. The data hold around 64,000 clones, with over 75% observed a single time. The trim removed 0 bases at V and 14 bases at J, leaving 29 bases unmatched. The CDR3 runs 21 residues. The germline V gene encodes CDR1 MNHNS and CDR2 SASEGT. Worth noting for this clone: Antigen specificity is unknown.

The receptor was derived from a woman aged 25-40 years in good health and CMV-seropositive. The sequenced material came from PBMCs. This chain links TRBV6-1 with TRBJ2-1; 9 bases are shared with TRBD2. The CDR3: CASSEAKGRFWREGLGRGEFF. The CDR3 DNA sequence: TGTGCCAGCAGTGAAGCGAAGGGTCGTTTCTGGCGGGAGGGCCTGGGGCGGGGTGAGTTCTTC.